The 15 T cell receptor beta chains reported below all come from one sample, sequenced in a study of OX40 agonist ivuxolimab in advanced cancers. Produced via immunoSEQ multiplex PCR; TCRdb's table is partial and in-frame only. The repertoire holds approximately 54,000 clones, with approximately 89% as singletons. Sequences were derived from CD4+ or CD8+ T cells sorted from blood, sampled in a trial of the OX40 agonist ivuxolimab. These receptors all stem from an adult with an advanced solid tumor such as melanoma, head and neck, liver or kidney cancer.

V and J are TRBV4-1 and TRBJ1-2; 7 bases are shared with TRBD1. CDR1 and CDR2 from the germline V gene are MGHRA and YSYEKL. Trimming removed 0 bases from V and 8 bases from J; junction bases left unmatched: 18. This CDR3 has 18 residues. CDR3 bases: TGCGCCAGCAGCCAAGAAGCGACACAGGGGACCAAAAGATACGGCTACACCTTC. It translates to CASSQEATQGTKRYGYTF.

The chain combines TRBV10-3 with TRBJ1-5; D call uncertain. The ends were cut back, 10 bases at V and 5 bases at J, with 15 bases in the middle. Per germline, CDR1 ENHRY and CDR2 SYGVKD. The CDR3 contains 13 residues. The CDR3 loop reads CATRLWSDQPQHF. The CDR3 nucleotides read TGTGCCACCCGTTTGTGGAGCGATCAGCCCCAGCATTTT.

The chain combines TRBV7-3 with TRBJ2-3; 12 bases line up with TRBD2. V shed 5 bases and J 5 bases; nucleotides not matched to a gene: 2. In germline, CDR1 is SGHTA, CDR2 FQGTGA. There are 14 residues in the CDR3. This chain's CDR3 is CASSPTSGGDTQYF. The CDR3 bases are TGTGCCAGCAGCCCGACTAGCGGGGGAGATACGCAGTATTTT.

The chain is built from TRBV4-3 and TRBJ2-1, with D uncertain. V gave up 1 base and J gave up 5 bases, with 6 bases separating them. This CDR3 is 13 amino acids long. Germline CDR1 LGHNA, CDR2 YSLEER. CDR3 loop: CASSQVLHNEQFF. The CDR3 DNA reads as TGCGCCAGCAGCCAAGTTCTACACAATGAGCAGTTCTTC.

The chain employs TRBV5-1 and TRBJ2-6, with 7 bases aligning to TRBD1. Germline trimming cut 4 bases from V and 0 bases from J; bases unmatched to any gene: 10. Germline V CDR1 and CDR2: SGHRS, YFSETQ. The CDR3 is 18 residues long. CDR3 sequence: CASSQVGGGYSGANVLTF. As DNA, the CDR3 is TGCGCCAGCAGCCAGGTAGGGGGCGGGTACTCTGGGGCCAACGTCCTGACTTTC.

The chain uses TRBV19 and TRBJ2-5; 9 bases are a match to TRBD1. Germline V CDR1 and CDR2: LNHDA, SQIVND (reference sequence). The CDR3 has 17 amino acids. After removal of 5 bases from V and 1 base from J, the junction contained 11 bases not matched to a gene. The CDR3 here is CASSHFAGTGFQETQYF. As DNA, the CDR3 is TGTGCCAGTAGTCACTTCGCCGGGACAGGGTTCCAAGAGACCCAGTACTTC.

CDR3 sequence: CASTLAGETDTQYF. CDR3 DNA: TGTGCCAGCACCCTAGCGGGAGAGACAGATACGCAGTATTTT. This rearrangement joins TRBV6-1 to TRBJ2-3, with 10 bases fitting TRBD2. Germline V gene lookup returns CDR1 MNHNS and CDR2 SASEGT. V was clipped by 7 bases and J by 3 bases; unmatched bases: 4. The CDR3 totals 14 residues.

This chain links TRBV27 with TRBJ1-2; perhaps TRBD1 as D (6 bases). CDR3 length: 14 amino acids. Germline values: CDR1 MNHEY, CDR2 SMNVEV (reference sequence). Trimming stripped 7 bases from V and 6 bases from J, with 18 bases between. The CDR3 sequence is CASTTFTGANGYTF. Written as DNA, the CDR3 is TGTGCCAGCACCACTTTTACGGGGGCCAATGGCTACACCTTC.

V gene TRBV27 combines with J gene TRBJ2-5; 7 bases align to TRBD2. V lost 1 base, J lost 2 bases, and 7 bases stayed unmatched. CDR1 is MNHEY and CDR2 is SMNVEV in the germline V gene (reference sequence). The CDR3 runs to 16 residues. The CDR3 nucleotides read TGTGCCAGCAGTTTATTAGGGGACTATCCTCAAGAGACCCAGTACTTC. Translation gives CASSLLGDYPQETQYF.

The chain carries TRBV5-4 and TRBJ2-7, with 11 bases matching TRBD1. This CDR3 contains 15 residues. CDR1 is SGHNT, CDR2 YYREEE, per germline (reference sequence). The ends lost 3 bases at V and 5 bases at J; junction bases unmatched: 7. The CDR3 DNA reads TGTGCCAGCAGCTCACCTTGGACAGGGGGCGACGAGCAGTACTTC. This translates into CASSSPWTGGDEQYF.

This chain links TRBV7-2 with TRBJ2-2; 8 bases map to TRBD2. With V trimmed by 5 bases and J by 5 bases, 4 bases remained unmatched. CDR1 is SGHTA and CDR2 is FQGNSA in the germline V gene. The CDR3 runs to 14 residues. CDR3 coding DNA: TGTGCCAGCAGCATTCCTAGCGGGACCGGGGAGCTGTTTTTT. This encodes CASSIPSGTGELFF.

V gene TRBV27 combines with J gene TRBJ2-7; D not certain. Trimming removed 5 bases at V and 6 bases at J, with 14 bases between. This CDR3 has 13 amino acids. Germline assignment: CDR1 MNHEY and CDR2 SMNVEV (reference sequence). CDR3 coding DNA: TGTGCCAGCAGTCCCCCCCCGCCGGGCGAGCAGTACTTC. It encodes CASSPPPPGEQYF.

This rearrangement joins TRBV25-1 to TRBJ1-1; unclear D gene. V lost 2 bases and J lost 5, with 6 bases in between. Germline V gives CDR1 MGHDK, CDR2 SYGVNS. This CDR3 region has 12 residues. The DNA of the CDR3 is TGTGCCAGCAGTGAAGCGGGAACTGAAGCTTTCTTT. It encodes CASSEAGTEAFF.

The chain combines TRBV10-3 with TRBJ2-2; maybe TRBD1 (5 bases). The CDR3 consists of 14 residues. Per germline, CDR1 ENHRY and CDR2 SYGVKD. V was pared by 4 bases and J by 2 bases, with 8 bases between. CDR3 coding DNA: TGTGCCATCAGTGGGGGCACCAACACCGGGGAGCTGTTTTTT. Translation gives CAISGGTNTGELFF.

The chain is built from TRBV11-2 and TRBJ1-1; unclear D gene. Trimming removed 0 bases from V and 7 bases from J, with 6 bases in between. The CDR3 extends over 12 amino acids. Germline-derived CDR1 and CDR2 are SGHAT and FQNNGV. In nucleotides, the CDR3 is TGTGCCAGCAGCTTAGATGGGAGTGAAGCTTTCTTT. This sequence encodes CASSLDGSEAFF.